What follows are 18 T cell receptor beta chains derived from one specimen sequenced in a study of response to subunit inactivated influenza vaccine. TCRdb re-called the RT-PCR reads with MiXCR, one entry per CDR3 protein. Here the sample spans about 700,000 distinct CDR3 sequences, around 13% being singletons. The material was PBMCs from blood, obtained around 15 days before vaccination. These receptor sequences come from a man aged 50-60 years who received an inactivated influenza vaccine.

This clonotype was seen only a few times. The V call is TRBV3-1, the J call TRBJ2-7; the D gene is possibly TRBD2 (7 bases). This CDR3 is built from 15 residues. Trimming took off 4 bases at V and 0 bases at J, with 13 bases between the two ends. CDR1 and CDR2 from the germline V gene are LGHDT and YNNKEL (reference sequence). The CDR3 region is CASSRVGGASYEQYF. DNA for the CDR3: TGTGCCAGCAGCCGTGTTGGGGGGGCCTCCTACGAGCAGTACTTC.

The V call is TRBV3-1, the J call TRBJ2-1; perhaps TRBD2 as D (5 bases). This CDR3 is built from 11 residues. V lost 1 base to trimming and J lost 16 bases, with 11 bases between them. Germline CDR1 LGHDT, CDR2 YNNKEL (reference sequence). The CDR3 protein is CASSQGTSEFF. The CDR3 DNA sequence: TGTGCCAGCAGCCAAGGGACTTCAGAATTCTTC.

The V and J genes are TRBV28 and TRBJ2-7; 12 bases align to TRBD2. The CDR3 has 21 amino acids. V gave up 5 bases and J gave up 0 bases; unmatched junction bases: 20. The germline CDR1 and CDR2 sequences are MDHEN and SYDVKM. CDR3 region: CASSPSHGGTSGSIRSYEQYF. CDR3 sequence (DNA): TGTGCCAGCAGTCCTTCCCACGGGGGGACTAGCGGGTCTATACGCTCCTACGAGCAGTACTTC.

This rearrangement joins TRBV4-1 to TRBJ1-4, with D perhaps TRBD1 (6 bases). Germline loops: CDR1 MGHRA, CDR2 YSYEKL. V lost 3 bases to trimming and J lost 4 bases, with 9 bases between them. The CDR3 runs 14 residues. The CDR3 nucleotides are TGCGCCAGCAGCCAGACAGGACATAATGAAAAACTGTTTTTT. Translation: CASSQTGHNEKLFF.

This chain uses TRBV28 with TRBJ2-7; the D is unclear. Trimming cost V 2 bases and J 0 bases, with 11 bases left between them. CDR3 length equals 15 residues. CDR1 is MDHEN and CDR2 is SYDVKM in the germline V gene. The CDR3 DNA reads TGTGCCAGCAGTTTAGAGGTTCCCAGCTCCTACGAGCAGTACTTC. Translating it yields CASSLEVPSSYEQYF.

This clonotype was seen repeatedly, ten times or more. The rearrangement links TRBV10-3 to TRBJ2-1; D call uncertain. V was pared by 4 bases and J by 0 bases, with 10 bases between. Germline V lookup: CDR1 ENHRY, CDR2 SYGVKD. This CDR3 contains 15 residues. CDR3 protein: CAISATELSYNEQFF. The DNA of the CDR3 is TGTGCCATCAGTGCTACAGAGCTCTCCTACAATGAGCAGTTCTTC.

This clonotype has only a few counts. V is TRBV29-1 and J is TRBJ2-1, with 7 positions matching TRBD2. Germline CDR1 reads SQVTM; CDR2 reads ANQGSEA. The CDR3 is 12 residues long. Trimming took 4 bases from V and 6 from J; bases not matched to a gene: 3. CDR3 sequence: CSVGTRGNEQFF. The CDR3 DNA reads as TGCAGCGTTGGGACTAGGGGCAATGAGCAGTTCTTC.

The CDR3 sequence: CASSQDGTGLETQYF. The CDR3 DNA reads as TGCGCCAGCAGCCAGGACGGGACAGGGTTAGAGACCCAGTACTTC. The J gene is TRBJ2-5, the V gene TRBV4-3; 9 positions agree with TRBD1. The CDR3 is 15 amino acids. J gave up 4 bases and V 3 bases, and 6 bases lay outside the gene matches. Germline V gene lookup returns CDR1 LGHNA and CDR2 YSLEER.

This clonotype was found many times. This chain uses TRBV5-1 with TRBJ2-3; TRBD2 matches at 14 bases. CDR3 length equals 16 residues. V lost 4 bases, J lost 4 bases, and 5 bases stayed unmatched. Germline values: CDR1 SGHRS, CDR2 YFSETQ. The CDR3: CASSLGTSGGADTQYF. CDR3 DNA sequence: TGCGCCAGCAGCCTAGGGACTAGCGGGGGTGCAGATACGCAGTATTTT. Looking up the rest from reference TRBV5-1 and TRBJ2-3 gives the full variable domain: KAGVTQTPRYLIKTRGQQVTLSCSPISGHRSVSWYQQTPGQGLQFLFEYFSETQRNKGNFPGRFSGRQFSNSRSEMNVSTLELGDSALYLCASSLGTSGGADTQYFGPGTRLTVL.

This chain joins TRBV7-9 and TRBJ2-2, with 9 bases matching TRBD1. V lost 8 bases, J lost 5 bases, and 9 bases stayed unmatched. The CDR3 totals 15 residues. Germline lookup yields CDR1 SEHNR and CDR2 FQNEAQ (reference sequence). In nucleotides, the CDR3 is TGTGCCAGCCCTTTTGGACAGGGGCAGACCGGGGAGCTGTTTTTT. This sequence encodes CASPFGQGQTGELFF.

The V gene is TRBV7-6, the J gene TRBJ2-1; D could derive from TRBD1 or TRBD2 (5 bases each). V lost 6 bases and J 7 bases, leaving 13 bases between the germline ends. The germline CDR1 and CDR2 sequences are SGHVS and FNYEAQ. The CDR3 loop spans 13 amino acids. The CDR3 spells CASSSGTGNEQFF. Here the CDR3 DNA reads TGTGCCAGCAGTTCCGGGACGGGGAATGAGCAGTTCTTC.

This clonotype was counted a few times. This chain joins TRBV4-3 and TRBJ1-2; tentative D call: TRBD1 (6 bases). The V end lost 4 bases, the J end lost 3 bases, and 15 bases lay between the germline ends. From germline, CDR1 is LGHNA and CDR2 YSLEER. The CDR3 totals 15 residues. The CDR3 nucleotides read TGCGCCAGCAGCCGGCAAAAACAGGGATACTATGGCTACACCTTC. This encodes CASSRQKQGYYGYTF.

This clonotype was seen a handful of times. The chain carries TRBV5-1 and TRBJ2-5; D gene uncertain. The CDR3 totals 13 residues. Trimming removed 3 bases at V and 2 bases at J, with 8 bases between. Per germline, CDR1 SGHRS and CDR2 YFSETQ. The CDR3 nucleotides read TGCGCCAGCAGCTCGGACGTACAAGAGACCCAGTACTTC. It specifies CASSSDVQETQYF.

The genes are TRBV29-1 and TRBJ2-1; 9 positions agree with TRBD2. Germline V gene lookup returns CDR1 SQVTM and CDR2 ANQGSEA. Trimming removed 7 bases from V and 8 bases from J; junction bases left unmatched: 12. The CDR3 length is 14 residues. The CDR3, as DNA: TGCAGCGCCGCAGGAGGGCGGGAGGGTGATGAGCAGTTCTTC. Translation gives CSAAGGREGDEQFF.

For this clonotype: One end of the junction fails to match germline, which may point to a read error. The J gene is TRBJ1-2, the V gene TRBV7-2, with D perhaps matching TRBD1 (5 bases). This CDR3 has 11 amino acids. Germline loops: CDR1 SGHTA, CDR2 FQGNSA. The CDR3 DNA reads TGTGCCAGCAGCACTAGGGGACCCTTCTCCTTC. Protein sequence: CASSTRGPFSF. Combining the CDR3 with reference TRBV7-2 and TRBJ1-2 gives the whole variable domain GAGVSQSPSNKVTEKGKDVELRCDPISGHTALYWYRQSLGQGLEFLIYFQGNSAPDKSGLPSDRFSAERTGGSVSTLTIQRTQQEDSAVYLCASSTRGPFSFGSGTRLTVV.

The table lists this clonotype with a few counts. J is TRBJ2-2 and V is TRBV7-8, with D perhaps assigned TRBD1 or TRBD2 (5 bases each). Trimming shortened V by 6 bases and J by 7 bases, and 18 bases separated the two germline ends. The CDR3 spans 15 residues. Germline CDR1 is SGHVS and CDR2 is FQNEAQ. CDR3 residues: CASRLPGALRGELFF. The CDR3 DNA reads TGTGCCAGCAGACTGCCCGGGGCCCTACGCGGGGAGCTGTTTTTT.

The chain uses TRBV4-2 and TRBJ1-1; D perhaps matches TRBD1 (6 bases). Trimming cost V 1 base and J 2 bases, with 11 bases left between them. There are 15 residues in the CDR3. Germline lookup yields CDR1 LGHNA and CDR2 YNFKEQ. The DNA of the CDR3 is TGTGCCAGCAGCCAAGTTGGCAGGGGAAACACTGAAGCTTTCTTT. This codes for CASSQVGRGNTEAFF.

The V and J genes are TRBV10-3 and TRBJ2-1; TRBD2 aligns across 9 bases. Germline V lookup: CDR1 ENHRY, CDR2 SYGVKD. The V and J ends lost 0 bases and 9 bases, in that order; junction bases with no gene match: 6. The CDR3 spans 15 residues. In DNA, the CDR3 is TGTGCCATCAGTGAGTCGTCCCTAGCGGGAAGTGAGCAGTTCTTC. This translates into CAISESSLAGSEQFF.